The 28 T cell receptor beta chains reported below all come from one sample, sequenced in a study of beta chain features in type 1 diabetes. The whole isolated RNA underwent reverse transcription, so sequencing captured expressed TCRB transcripts. Sequencing was performed with immunoSEQ multiplex PCR; in TCRdb, only in-frame clones are kept and a portion is missing. The table shows some 360,000 clones, with 15% to 20% occurring only once. Sequenced sample: naive CD4+ T cells from blood. These receptors all stem from a woman under 30 in good health.

The rearrangement links TRBV7-2 to TRBJ1-2; TRBD1 is a possible D gene (5 bases). This CDR3 comprises 15 residues. V was clipped by 1 base and J by 0 bases, with 9 bases between them. The germline gives CDR1 SGHTA, CDR2 FQGNSA. The CDR3 protein is CASSLVGAPNYGYTF. CDR3 DNA sequence: TGTGCCAGCAGCTTAGTTGGGGCTCCTAACTATGGCTACACCTTC.

This clone was observed a handful of times. V is TRBV7-9 and J is TRBJ2-3; D is unclear. CDR1 is SEHNR and CDR2 is FQNEAQ in the germline V gene (reference sequence). The V end was cut by 5 bases, the J end by 6 bases, with 9 bases between. The CDR3 is made up of 12 amino acids. CDR3 in DNA: TGTGCCAGCAGCGGAGAGTTTGATACGCAGTATTTT. This sequence encodes CASSGEFDTQYF.

V and J are TRBV12-5 and TRBJ2-5, with a possible D match to TRBD2 (5 bases). The germline V and J ends were trimmed by 5 bases and 1 base, with 11 bases remaining between them. The CDR3 loop spans 14 amino acids. The V gene's germline CDR1 is LGHNT and CDR2 FRNRAP. CDR3 DNA: TGTGCTAGTGGTCACGGACTCATCCAAGAGACCCAGTACTTC. Translated, it gives CASGHGLIQETQYF. The full variable domain, rest sourced from reference TRBV12-5 and TRBJ2-5, is DARVTQTPRHKVTEMGQEVTMRCQPILGHNTVFWYRQTMMQGLELLAYFRNRAPLDDSGMPKDRFSAEMPDATLATLKIQPSEPRDSAVYFCASGHGLIQETQYFGPGTRLLVL.

The chain combines TRBV4-1 with TRBJ2-7, with D maybe TRBD2 (5 bases). This CDR3 spans 16 amino acids. CDR1 and CDR2 (germline): MGHRA, YSYEKL. The V gene lost 6 bases and the J gene lost 2 bases, with 20 bases spanning the gap. The DNA for the CDR3 is TGCGCCAGCAGTCCCGGACCCCAAGGGAGAACCTACGAGCAGTACTTC. Translated, it gives CASSPGPQGRTYEQYF.

The chain employs TRBV19 and TRBJ2-7, with D maybe TRBD2 (5 bases). The CDR3 spans 12 residues. V was pared by 5 bases and J by 6 bases, with 11 bases between. Germline V gives CDR1 LNHDA, CDR2 SQIVND (reference sequence). The CDR3 sequence is CASSVLAGEQYF. The CDR3 DNA reads as TGTGCCAGTAGTGTCCTCGCGGGCGAGCAGTACTTC.

This clone was counted a few times. The chain combines TRBV30 with TRBJ1-1; D is unresolved. There are 11 residues in the CDR3. Germline V gene sequence: CDR1 GTSNPN, CDR2 SVGIG (reference sequence). V was pared by 3 bases and J by 6 bases, with 8 bases between. The CDR3 reads CAWSGSSEAFF. The CDR3, as DNA: TGTGCCTGGAGCGGGTCTTCTGAAGCTTTCTTT.

This sequence joins TRBV29-1 and TRBJ2-1, with 16 bases matching TRBD2. The CDR3 length is 15 residues. Trimming cost V 7 bases and J 8 bases; bases outside gene matches: 8. The germline V gene has CDR1 SQVTM and CDR2 ANQGSEA. The CDR3 protein is CSARGTSGRGDEQFF. CDR3 nucleotides: TGCAGCGCCCGAGGGACTAGCGGGAGGGGGGATGAGCAGTTCTTC.

The chain uses TRBV4-2 and TRBJ1-1; no reliable D call. The germline V and J ends were trimmed by 4 bases and 3 bases, with 12 bases remaining between them. The germline V gene has CDR1 LGHNA and CDR2 YNFKEQ. CDR3 size: 14 residues. The CDR3 is CASSPQRRDTEAFF. CDR3 nucleotide sequence: TGTGCCAGCAGCCCGCAGCGGAGGGACACTGAAGCTTTCTTT.

In this sample, this clone turned up a few times. V is TRBV7-9 and J is TRBJ2-5; 13 nucleotides match TRBD2. The V segment lost 1 base and the J segment 2 bases; nucleotides outside the gene matches: 1. The CDR3 spans 16 residues. Germline V gives CDR1 SEHNR, CDR2 FQNEAQ (reference sequence). CDR3 coding DNA: TGTGCCAGCAGCTTAGAGGGACTAGCGGGACAAGAGACCCAGTACTTC. It yields the protein CASSLEGLAGQETQYF.

This sequence joins TRBV5-4 and TRBJ2-5; the D is unclear. Deletions cut 2 bases from V and 5 bases from J, with 10 bases between. The CDR3 length is 13 residues. Germline V CDR1 and CDR2: SGHNT, YYREEE (reference sequence). As DNA, the CDR3 is TGTGCCAGCAGCTTATCTATCGGGGAGACCCAGTACTTC. It codes for CASSLSIGETQYF.

A few counts support this clone. CDR3 DNA: TGCAGCGTTGAACCCTACCTAGCGGGGGTATACAATGAGCAGTTCTTC. This gives the protein CSVEPYLAGVYNEQFF. This chain uses TRBV29-1 with TRBJ2-1, with 10 nucleotides matching TRBD2. The length of the CDR3 is 16 residues. V lost 2 bases, J lost 4 bases, and 8 bases stayed unmatched. Germline V CDR1 and CDR2: SQVTM, ANQGSEA.

J is TRBJ2-6 and V is TRBV4-1; a weak D match, TRBD2 (6 bases). The CDR3 contains 16 residues. The germline V gene encodes CDR1 MGHRA and CDR2 YSYEKL. Trimming removed 9 bases at V and 4 bases at J, with 19 bases between. For the CDR3, the DNA is TGCGCCAGTGGGGCCGGCCTAGCGAGGGGGGCCAACGTCCTGACTTTC. Translating gives CASGAGLARGANVLTF.

Comment on this clone: An end of the junction does not agree with germline; a read error may underlie this. V is TRBV2 and J is TRBJ2-5, with TRBD2 as a possible D gene (5 bases). The CDR3 is 13 residues long. Per germline, CDR1 SNHLY and CDR2 FYNNEI. The CDR3 nucleotides read TGTGCCAGCAGTGGAAGCCGGTCGGGGAAGAGGAACTTC. Its protein is CASSGSRSGKRNF. Combining the CDR3 with reference TRBV2 and TRBJ2-5 gives the whole variable domain EPEVTQTPSHQVTQMGQEVILRCVPISNHLYFYWYRQILGQKVEFLVSFYNNEISEKSEIFDDQFSVERPDGSNFTLKIRSTKLEDSAMYFCASSGSRSGKRNFGPGTRLLVL.

This clone turned up a few times. The chain links TRBV30 to TRBJ2-7; D gene unclear. Germline CDR1 GTSNPN, CDR2 SVGIG (reference sequence). Trimming stripped 0 bases from V and 2 bases from J, with 11 bases between. The CDR3 spans 14 residues. The CDR3 region is CAWSVDWSTYEQYF. The CDR3 DNA is TGTGCCTGGAGTGTAGACTGGAGTACCTACGAGCAGTACTTC. The full variable domain, completed using reference TRBV30 and TRBJ2-7, is SQTIHQWPATLVQPVGSPLSLECTVEGTSNPNLYWYRQAAGRGLQLLFYSVGIGQISSEVPQNLSASRPQDRQFILSSKKLLLSDSGFYLCAWSVDWSTYEQYFGPGTRLTVT.

The chain links TRBV18 to TRBJ2-4; perhaps TRBD1 as D (6 bases). Germline V gene lookup returns CDR1 KGHSH and CDR2 LQKENI. V was clipped by 3 bases and J by 8 bases, with 17 bases between them. The length of the CDR3 is 15 residues. The CDR3 bases are TGTGCCAGCTCACCGGGGGCCCCCGAGTCGGACATTCAGTACTTC. Residues: CASSPGAPESDIQYF.

The rearrangement uses TRBV5-4 and TRBJ1-1; TRBD1 matches 8 bases. Germline CDR1 SGHNT, CDR2 YYREEE (reference sequence). Trimming cost V 7 bases and J 0 bases; bases outside gene matches: 2. This CDR3 comprises 13 residues. CDR3: CASGQGMNTEAFF. CDR3 nucleotides: TGTGCCAGCGGACAGGGAATGAACACTGAAGCTTTCTTT.

This clone turned up a few times. V and J are TRBV7-6 and TRBJ2-2; 9 bases agree with TRBD2. This CDR3 is built from 17 residues. Germline lookup yields CDR1 SGHVS and CDR2 FNYEAQ. The ends lost 4 bases at V and 5 bases at J; junction bases unmatched: 11. The chain's CDR3 is CASSSPRGGRGTGELFF. The DNA for the CDR3 is TGTGCCAGCAGCTCACCCCGTGGCGGGAGGGGAACCGGGGAGCTGTTTTTT. The entire variable domain, with the rest obtained from reference TRBV7-6 and TRBJ2-2, is as follows: GAGVSQSPRYKVTKRGQDVALRCDPISGHVSLYWYRQALGQGPEFLTYFNYEAQQDKSGLPNDRFSAERPEGSISTLTIQRTEQRDSAMYRCASSSPRGGRGTGELFFGEGSRLTVL.

This chain uses TRBV7-9 with TRBJ2-7, with D possibly matching TRBD2 (6 bases). CDR1 and CDR2 from the germline V gene are SEHNR and FQNEAQ (reference sequence). The CDR3 is 16 amino acids. V gave up 4 bases and J gave up 0 bases, with 16 bases separating them. The CDR3 protein is CASSWAGTGASYEQYF. The CDR3 nucleotides read TGTGCCAGCAGCTGGGCCGGGACTGGGGCCTCCTACGAGCAGTACTTC.

The chain links TRBV5-1 to TRBJ2-5; D is undetermined. V gave up 4 bases and J gave up 2 bases, with 12 bases separating them. The length of the CDR3 is 14 residues. Germline CDR1 reads SGHRS; CDR2 reads YFSETQ. CDR3 DNA: TGCGCCAGCAGCCCCTCGAGGTTACAAGAGACCCAGTACTTC. This codes for CASSPSRLQETQYF.

V is TRBV6-5 and J is TRBJ2-7; possibly TRBD2 for D (7 bases). Germline V gene sequence: CDR1 MNHEY, CDR2 SVGAGI. The CDR3 contains 16 residues. Trimming cost V 2 bases and J 2 bases, with 16 bases left between them. The CDR3: CASSYAPGGPTYEQYF. The CDR3 DNA reads TGTGCCAGCAGTTACGCCCCCGGGGGGCCTACCTACGAGCAGTACTTC.

This clone was seen only a few times. The chain recombines TRBV7-2 with TRBJ2-5, with 7 nucleotides matching TRBD2. J gave up 4 bases and V 4 bases, and 9 bases lay outside the gene matches. Germline loops: CDR1 SGHTA, CDR2 FQGNSA. The CDR3 runs 15 residues. The CDR3 nucleotides are TGTGCCAGCAGCTCTAACGGGGGGAGCGCAGAGACCCAGTACTTC. This gives the protein CASSSNGGSAETQYF. Based on the CDR3 plus reference TRBV7-2 and TRBJ2-5, the full variable domain is GAGVSQSPSNKVTEKGKDVELRCDPISGHTALYWYRQSLGQGLEFLIYFQGNSAPDKSGLPSDRFSAERTGGSVSTLTIQRTQQEDSAVYLCASSSNGGSAETQYFGPGTRLLVL.

Details on this clone: Mismatch with germline at one junction end may stem from a read error. CDR3 loop: CASSFFLRASGRDNEQFF. Here the CDR3 DNA reads TGTGCCAGCAGTTTTTTCCTAAGGGCTAGCGGGAGGGACAACGAGCAGTTCTTC. The chain employs TRBV11-2 and TRBJ2-1; the match to TRBD2 covers 12 bases. The CDR3 extends over 18 amino acids. CDR1 and CDR2 from the germline V gene are SGHAT and FQNNGV.

This clone has more than one count but fewer than ten. This rearrangement joins TRBV7-9 to TRBJ2-1; 9 nucleotides align to TRBD2. With V trimmed by 1 base and J by 7 bases, 5 bases remained unmatched. Germline V CDR1 and CDR2: SEHNR, FQNEAQ (reference sequence). This CDR3 is built from 15 residues. The CDR3, as DNA: TGTGCCAGCAGCTTAGGCGGGAGGGCCTCGAATGAGCAGTTCTTC. Translated, it gives CASSLGGRASNEQFF.

The sample holds a few counts of this clone. CDR3 in DNA: TGCAGCGCTAGGCGCCCGGGACTAGCGGGGATTAGCTCCTACGAGCAGTACTTC. This codes for CSARRPGLAGISSYEQYF. The J gene is TRBJ2-7, the V gene TRBV29-1; TRBD2 aligns across 13 bases. In germline, CDR1 is SQVTM, CDR2 ANQGSEA. Unmatched junction bases numbered 15, after V lost 7 bases and J lost 0 bases. This CDR3 region has 18 residues.

This clone showed up just a few times. CDR3 in DNA: TGTGCCACCAGTACCGGACAGTTCGCGAACACCGGGGAGCTGTTTTTT. This codes for CATSTGQFANTGELFF. V usage is TRBV15 and J usage is TRBJ2-2; possible D gene TRBD1, 6 bases. The germline V and J ends were trimmed by 6 bases and 0 bases, with 14 bases remaining between them. The CDR3 covers 16 residues. Germline CDR1 and CDR2: LNHNV and YYDKDF (reference sequence).

In this sample, this clone turned up a few times. This chain connects TRBV6-1 to TRBJ1-2; D call uncertain. Trimming stripped 8 bases from V and 2 bases from J, with 6 bases between. The CDR3 is 11 residues long. CDR1 is MNHNS, CDR2 SASEGT, per germline. CDR3 sequence: CASGQNYGYTF. CDR3 in DNA: TGTGCCAGCGGGCAGAACTATGGCTACACCTTC.

The chain carries TRBV10-3 and TRBJ1-2; perhaps TRBD1 as D (5 bases). Germline loops: CDR1 ENHRY, CDR2 SYGVKD. The CDR3 covers 14 residues. V was pared by 3 bases and J by 4 bases, with 12 bases between. CDR3: CAISEGGAGYGYTF. DNA for the CDR3: TGTGCCATCAGTGAAGGAGGGGCCGGCTATGGCTACACCTTC.

This clone was observed a few times. The chain's CDR3 is CATSSYTGELFF. The CDR3 nucleotides are TGTGCCACCAGCAGCTACACCGGGGAGCTGTTTTTT. The chain joins TRBV15 to TRBJ2-2; D unresolved. The V end lost 3 bases, the J end lost 3 bases, and 2 bases lay between the germline ends. CDR3 length: 12 amino acids. Germline V gene data show CDR1 as LNHNV and CDR2 as YYDKDF (reference sequence).